This T cell receptor (beta chain) was sequenced in a study of blood T cell repertoires in COVID-19. V lost 10 bases to trimming and J lost 0 bases, with 12 bases between them. The CDR3 is 14 residues long. Germline loops: CDR1 SNHLY, CDR2 FYNNEI. Across fewer than 25 US areas, participants ranged in age from about 18 to 89 years. Contact with a PCR-confirmed or clinician-diagnosed COVID-19 case occurred within 2 weeks of entry. In the authors' workflow: Amplification of reference gene primers was used by the study to estimate nucleated cell counts. Clones were read by immunoSEQ multiplex PCR, and TCRdb kept only the in-frame ones, dropping some. That table supplies the V and J calls and clone size; D and trimming were determined from the DNA. Of roughly 200,000 clones in the sample, 75% to 90% were seen once.

The chain joins TRBV2 to TRBJ2-2, with D perhaps TRBD2 (6 bases). Sequencing was performed on PBMCs or T cells enriched from blood (not recorded which). This receptor was obtained from a woman in her thirties who had been exposed to COVID-19. The CDR3 spells CAIRGSPNTGELFF. The CDR3 DNA follows: TGTGCCATTCGGGGGTCACCGAACACCGGGGAGCTGTTTTTT.